This T cell receptor beta chain appears in the sequencing data of a study of cytomegalovirus exposure and HLA in healthy donors. Study details: Of some 360 genotyped donors, more than 75% clustered with self-reported Caucasian donors.

With respect to this clone: The antigen remains undetermined.

CDR1 MGHRA and CDR2 YSYEKL come from the germline V gene. The V gene end was trimmed by 4 bases and the J gene end by 4 bases; junction bases not matched to a gene: 9. CDR3 length: 16 residues. Donors were ostensibly healthy at sampling, although undocumented immune exposures were probable. Whole-study findings and limits: In a later analysis, 16,951 TCR beta sequences were associated with HLA alleles at 0.05 false discovery rate. The authors later found most CMV-associated TCR beta chains appeared HLA-restricted.

The PCR employed 60 Vbeta primers together with 13 Jbeta primers. Method: immunoSEQ multiplex PCR; TCRdb's copy keeps in-frame clones and lacks some. The sample has tens of thousands of clones, around four fifths seen once. Sequenced sample: PBMCs. This sequence joins TRBV4-1 and TRBJ2-5; 10 nucleotides align to TRBD1. The TCR originated in a woman aged 25-40 years in good health and CMV-seronegative. The CDR3 is CASSPITTGGGETQYF. The CDR3 DNA sequence: TGCGCCAGCAGCCCCATCACGACAGGGGGCGGAGAGACCCAGTACTTC.